This TCR beta chain was captured by sequencing in a study of TIL therapy for anti-PD-1-resistant metastatic lung cancer (dated by TCRdb to the early 2020s). Regarding the research as a whole: Tumors were harvested before any PD-1/PD-L1 blockade; patients then received nivolumab, and those progressing received lymphodepletion, expanded TIL infusion and IL-2. Enrolled patients had a median age of about 50 years (range about 38-75) and a median tumor PD-L1 proportion score of around 6%. Most of the cohort had lung adenocarcinoma, four tumors were EGFR-mutant and two were ALK-rearranged, and half of the patients were current or former smokers. A median non-synonymous tumor mutation burden of approximately 1.4 mutations per megabase was determined across the cohort by whole-exome sequencing. T cell receptor beta sequencing of tumor and peripheral blood served to follow clonotypes across the tumor, the expanded TIL product, and serial blood samples. What the study reported, not specific to this receptor: Infused TIL clonotypes partially replaced the baseline peripheral repertoire then decayed over months, with no apparent association between persistence and response. The study protocol defined all tumor marker inferences as exploratory. Because the cohort was highly selected, with more treatment-naive, never-smoker and oncogene-addicted patients than is typical, generalizability is limited.

Per the publication, the time point label means: pre-treatment sample, taken before nivolumab and TIL therapy. Adults with stage 4 NSCLC were enrolled in a dual-center phase I trial from late 2017 to early 2020. The samples were obtained from a phase I trial that was single-arm and open-label and tested tumor-infiltrating lymphocyte therapy combined with nivolumab in advanced non-small cell lung cancer. Mononuclear cells from blood collected in EDTA tubes were isolated on a Ficoll gradient and snap-frozen as pellets, and DNA was then extracted using a Qiagen mini-prep kit. Concerning this clone itself: What this receptor recognizes is not known. Per-nucleotide qualities are absent, and no much larger clonotype sits a single base away.

Using bias-controlled multiplex PCR with the immunoSEQ v3 hsTCRB kit, the TCR beta CDR3 regions were amplified from genomic DNA. The TCR libraries were sequenced on an Illumina NextSeq 500 to around 1.9 million read pairs for survey level or about 5-6.5 million read pairs for deep level. As for the original processing: The immunoSEQ Analyzer software assigned V, D and J genes, filtered out non-productive sequences, and reported clonality. Repertoires of infused TIL and blood were compared using productive Simpson clonality and the Morisita overlap index of productive TRB rearrangements. The absolute count of a clonotype in blood was estimated by multiplying the lymphocyte count by the CD3+ fraction and by the productive frequency of the clone. The table was pulled from immuneACCESS by TCRdb, which kept in-frame rearrangements only. Such tables lose some clones; where checked, under half of the loss comes from unresolved V genes, and the rest has no known cause. That table furnishes V, J and clone size, whereas the DNA furnished D and trimming. For this sample there are about 12,000 clones; 80% appear just once. Together, the top ten hold around a tenth of the sample.

Measured from the cysteine to the phenylalanine, the CDR3 is 13 residues long. The only DNA kept is the CDR3, 39 bases in frame from the first base. Trimming at the junction amounts to 4 bases on V and 7 bases on J, and the germline ends lie 13 bases apart. CDR1 GTSNPN and CDR2 SVGIG were looked up in the germline V gene (reference sequence). The rearranged segments are TRBV30 and TRBJ1-4; the D gene identity is not certain. This TCR was sampled from a person between 25 and 80 years old with non-small cell lung cancer. Sequenced material: blood, taken at baseline. In nucleotide form, the sequence is TGTGCCTGGAATGCGCCTTCGCGTGAAAAACTGTTTTTT. Its translation reads: CAWNAPSREKLFF.